The source of this TCR beta chain is a study of T cell repertoires in cytomegalovirus infection. TCRdb reprocessed the reads via MiXCR and lists one record per CDR3 protein. The data show a few hundred thousand distinct CDR3 sequences, around two fifths seen once. About this clonotype: The antigen remains undetermined.

This sample comprised cultured PBMCs, obtained from culture after CMV antigen stimulation. This clonotype was sampled from a human donor in good health (CMV status not recorded). Some clones in this sample may be carry-over from other donors' samples.

The chain's CDR3 is CASSLYGGSGSSYNSPLHF. Written as DNA, the CDR3 is TGTGCCAGCAGTTTATACGGAGGAAGCGGAAGCTCCTATAATTCACCCCTCCACTTT. The chain links TRBV27 to TRBJ1-6; D remains unclear. The germline gives CDR1 MNHEY, CDR2 SMNVEV (reference sequence). V shed 1 base and J shed 0 bases, with 16 bases lying between them. The CDR3 contains 19 residues.